This TCR beta chain was captured in a study of shared clonotypes between healthy human individuals. The V gene's germline CDR1 is KGHSH and CDR2 LQKENI. The ends were cut back, 2 bases at V and 2 bases at J, with 9 bases in the middle. This CDR3 is built from 14 residues. A remark on this clone: Its target is not known.

Study outcomes and limitations: Enrolling few donors narrowed the genetic and exposure-history diversity that was represented.

Extraction of genomic DNA in unsorted samples used about 90 million PBMCs. Running of the assay took place at deep level. In the original analysis: ImmunoSEQ gave junction-only sequences without quality scores, so filtering differed. Generated by immunoSEQ multiplex PCR, the TCRdb table keeps only in-frame clones and is missing some. That table gives V, J and clone size, and the DNA gave D and trimming. Among nearly 500,000 clones listed, 75% to 85% were seen once. This receptor was obtained from a middle-aged woman in good health. Some clones in this sample may be carry-over from other donors' samples. What was sequenced was PBMCs. J is TRBJ2-5 and V is TRBV18; no definite D call. The CDR3 DNA sequence: TGTGCCAGCTCACCATCCTCGGAACAAGAGACCCAGTACTTC. The encoded protein is CASSPSSEQETQYF.